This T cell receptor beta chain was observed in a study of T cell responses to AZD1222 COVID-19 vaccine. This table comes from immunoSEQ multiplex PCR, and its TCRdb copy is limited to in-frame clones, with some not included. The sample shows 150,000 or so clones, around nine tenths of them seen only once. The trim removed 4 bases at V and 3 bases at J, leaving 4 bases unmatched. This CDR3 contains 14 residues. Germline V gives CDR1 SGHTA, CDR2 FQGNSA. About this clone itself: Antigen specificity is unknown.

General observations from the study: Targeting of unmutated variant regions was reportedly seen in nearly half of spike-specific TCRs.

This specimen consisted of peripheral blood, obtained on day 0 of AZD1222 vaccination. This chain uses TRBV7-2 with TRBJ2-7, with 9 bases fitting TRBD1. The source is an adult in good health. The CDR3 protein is CASSSTGGFYEQYF. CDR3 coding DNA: TGTGCCAGCAGCTCGACAGGGGGTTTCTACGAGCAGTACTTC.